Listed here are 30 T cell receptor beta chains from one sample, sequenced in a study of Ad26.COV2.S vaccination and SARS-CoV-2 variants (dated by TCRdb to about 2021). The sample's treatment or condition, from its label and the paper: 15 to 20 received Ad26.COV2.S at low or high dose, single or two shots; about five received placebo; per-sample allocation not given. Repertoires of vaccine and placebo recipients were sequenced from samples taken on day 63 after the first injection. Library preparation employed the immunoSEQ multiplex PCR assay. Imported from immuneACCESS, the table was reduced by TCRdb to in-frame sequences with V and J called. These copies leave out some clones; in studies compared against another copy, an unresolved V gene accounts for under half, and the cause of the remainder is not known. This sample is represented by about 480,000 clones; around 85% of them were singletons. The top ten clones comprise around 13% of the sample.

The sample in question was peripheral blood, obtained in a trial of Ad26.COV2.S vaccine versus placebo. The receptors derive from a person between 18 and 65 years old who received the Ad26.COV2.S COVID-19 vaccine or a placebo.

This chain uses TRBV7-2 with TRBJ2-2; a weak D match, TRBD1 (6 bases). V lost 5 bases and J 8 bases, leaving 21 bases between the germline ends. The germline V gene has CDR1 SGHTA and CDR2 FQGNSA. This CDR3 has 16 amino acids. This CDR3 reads CASSPGPPVRGGELFF. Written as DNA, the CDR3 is TGTGCCAGCAGCCCCGGACCGCCAGTTAGGGGGGGGGAGCTGTTTTTT.

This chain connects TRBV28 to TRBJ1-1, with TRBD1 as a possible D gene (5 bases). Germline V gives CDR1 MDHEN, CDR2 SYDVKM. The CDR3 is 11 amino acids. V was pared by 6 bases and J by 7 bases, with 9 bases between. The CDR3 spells CASRDRDEAFF. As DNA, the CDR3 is TGTGCCAGCAGAGACAGAGATGAAGCTTTCTTT. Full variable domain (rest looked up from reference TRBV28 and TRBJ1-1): DVKVTQSSRYLVKRTGEKVFLECVQDMDHENMFWYRQDPGLGLRLIYFSYDVKMKEKGDIPEGYSVSREKKERFSLILESASTNQTSMYLCASRDRDEAFFGQGTRLTVV.

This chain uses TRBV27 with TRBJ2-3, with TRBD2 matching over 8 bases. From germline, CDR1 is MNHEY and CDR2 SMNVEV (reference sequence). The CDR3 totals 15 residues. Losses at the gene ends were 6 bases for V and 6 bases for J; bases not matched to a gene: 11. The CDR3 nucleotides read TGTGCCAGCAGCGTCCCCAGCGGGAGAGTGGATACGCAGTATTTT. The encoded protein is CASSVPSGRVDTQYF.

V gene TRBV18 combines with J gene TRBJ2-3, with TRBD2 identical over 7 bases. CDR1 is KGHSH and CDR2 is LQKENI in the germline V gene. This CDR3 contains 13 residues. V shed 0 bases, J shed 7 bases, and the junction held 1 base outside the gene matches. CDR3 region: CASSPPGGNTQYF. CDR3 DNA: TGTGCCAGCTCACCACCCGGGGGGAATACGCAGTATTTT.

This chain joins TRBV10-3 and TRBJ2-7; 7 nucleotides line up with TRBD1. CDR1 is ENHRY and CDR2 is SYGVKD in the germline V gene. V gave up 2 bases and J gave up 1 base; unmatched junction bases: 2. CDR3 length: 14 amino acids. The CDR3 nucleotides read TGTGCCATCAGTGAGGACAGGGCGTCCTACGAGCAGTACTTC. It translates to CAISEDRASYEQYF.

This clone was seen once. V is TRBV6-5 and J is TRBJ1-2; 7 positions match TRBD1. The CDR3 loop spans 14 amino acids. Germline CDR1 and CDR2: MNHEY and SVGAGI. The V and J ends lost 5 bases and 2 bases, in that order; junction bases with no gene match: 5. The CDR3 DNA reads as TGTGCCAGCAGTCGCGACAGGGTGAACTATGGCTACACCTTC. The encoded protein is CASSRDRVNYGYTF.

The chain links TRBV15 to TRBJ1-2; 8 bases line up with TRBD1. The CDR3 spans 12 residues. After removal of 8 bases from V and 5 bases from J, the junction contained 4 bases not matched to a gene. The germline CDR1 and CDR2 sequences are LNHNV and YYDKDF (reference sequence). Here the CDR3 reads CATATGVYGYTF. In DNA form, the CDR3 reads TGTGCCACCGCGACAGGGGTGTATGGCTACACCTTC. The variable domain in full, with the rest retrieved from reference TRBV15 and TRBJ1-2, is DAMVIQNPRYQVTQFGKPVTLSCSQTLNHNVMYWYQQKSSQAPKLLFHYYDKDFNNEADTPDNFQSRRPNTSFCFLDIRSPGLGDTAMYLCATATGVYGYTFGSGTRLTVV.

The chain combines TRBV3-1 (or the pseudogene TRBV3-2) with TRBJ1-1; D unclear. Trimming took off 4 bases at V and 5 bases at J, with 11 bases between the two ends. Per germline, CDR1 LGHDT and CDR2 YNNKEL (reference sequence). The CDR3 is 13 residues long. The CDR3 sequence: CASSLGEATEAFF. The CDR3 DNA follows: TGTGCCAGCAGCCTTGGGGAAGCTACTGAAGCTTTCTTT.

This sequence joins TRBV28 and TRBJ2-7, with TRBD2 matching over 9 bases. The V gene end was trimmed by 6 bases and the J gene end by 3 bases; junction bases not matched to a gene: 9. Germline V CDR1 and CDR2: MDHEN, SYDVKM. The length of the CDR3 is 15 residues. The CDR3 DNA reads TGTGCCAGCAGAAATGAGGGTAGCGGGAGCTACGAGCAGTACTTC. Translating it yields CASRNEGSGSYEQYF. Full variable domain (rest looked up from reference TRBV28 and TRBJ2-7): DVKVTQSSRYLVKRTGEKVFLECVQDMDHENMFWYRQDPGLGLRLIYFSYDVKMKEKGDIPEGYSVSREKKERFSLILESASTNQTSMYLCASRNEGSGSYEQYFGPGTRLTVT.

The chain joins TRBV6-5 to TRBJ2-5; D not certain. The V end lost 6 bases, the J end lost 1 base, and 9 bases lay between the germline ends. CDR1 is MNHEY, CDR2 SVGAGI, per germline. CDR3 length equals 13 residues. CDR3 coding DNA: TGTGCCAGCAGCAGAACTCTCCAAGAGACCCAGTACTTC. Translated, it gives CASSRTLQETQYF.

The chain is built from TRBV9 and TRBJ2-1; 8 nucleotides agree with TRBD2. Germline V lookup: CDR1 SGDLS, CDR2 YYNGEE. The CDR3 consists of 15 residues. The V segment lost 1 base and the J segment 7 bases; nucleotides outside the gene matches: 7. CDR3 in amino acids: CASSVSSGNLNEQFF. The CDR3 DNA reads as TGTGCCAGCAGCGTAAGTAGCGGGAATTTGAATGAGCAGTTCTTC.

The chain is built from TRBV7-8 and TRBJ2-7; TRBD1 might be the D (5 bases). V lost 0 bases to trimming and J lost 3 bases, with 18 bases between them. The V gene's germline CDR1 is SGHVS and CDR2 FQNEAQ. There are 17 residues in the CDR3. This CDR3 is CASSLAQGSRISYEQYF. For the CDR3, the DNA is TGTGCCAGCAGCTTAGCGCAGGGTTCAAGAATCAGCTACGAGCAGTACTTC.

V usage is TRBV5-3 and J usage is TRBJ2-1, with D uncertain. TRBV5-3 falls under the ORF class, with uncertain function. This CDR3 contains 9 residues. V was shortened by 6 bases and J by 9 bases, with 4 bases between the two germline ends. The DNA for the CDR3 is TGTGCCAGAACGAGTGAGCAGTTCTTC. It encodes CARTSEQFF.

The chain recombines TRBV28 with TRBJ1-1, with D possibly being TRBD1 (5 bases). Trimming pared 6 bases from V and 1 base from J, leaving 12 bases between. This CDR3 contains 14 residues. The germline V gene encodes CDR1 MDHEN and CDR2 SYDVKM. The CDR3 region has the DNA TGTGCCAGCAGGCTCGGGGGGAGGAACACTGAAGCTTTCTTT. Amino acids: CASRLGGRNTEAFF.

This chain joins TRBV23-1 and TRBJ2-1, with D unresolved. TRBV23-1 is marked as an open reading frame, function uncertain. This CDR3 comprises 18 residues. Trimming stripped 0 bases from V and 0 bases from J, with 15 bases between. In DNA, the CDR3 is TGCGCCAGCAGTCAATCCCTCATCGACTGGAGCTCCTACAATGAGCAGTTCTTC. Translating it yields CASSQSLIDWSSYNEQFF.

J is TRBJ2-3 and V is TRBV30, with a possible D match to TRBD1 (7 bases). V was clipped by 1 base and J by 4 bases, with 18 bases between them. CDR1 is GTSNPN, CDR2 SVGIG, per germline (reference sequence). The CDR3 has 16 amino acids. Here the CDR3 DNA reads TGTGCCTGGAGTGCCGGGGGCAGGGGGTCCCCAGATACGCAGTATTTT. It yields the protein CAWSAGGRGSPDTQYF.

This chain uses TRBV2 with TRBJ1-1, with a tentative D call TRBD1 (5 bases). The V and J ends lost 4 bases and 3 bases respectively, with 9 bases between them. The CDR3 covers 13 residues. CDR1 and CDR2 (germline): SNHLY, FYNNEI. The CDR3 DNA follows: TGTGCCAGCAGTGCTGACAGAGACACTGAAGCTTTCTTT. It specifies CASSADRDTEAFF. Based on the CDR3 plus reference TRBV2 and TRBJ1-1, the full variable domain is EPEVTQTPSHQVTQMGQEVILRCVPISNHLYFYWYRQILGQKVEFLVSFYNNEISEKSEIFDDQFSVERPDGSNFTLKIRSTKLEDSAMYFCASSADRDTEAFFGQGTRLTVV.

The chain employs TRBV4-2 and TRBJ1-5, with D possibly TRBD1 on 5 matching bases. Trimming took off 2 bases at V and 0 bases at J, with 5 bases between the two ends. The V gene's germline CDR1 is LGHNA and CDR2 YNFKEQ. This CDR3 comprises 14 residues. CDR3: CASSQTGSNQPQHF. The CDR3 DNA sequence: TGTGCCAGCAGCCAAACAGGTAGCAATCAGCCCCAGCATTTT.

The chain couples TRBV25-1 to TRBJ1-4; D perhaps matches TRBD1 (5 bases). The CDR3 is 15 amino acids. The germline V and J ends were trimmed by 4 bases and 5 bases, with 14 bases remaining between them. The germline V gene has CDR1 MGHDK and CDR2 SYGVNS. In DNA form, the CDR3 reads TGTGCCAGCAGTGGTCCAGGGATGGCCAATGAAAAACTGTTTTTT. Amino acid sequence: CASSGPGMANEKLFF.

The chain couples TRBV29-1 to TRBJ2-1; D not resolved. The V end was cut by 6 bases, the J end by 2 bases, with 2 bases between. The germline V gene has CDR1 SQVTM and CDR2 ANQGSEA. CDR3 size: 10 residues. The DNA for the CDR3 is TGCAGCGTGGCCTACAATGAGCAGTTCTTC. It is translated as CSVAYNEQFF.

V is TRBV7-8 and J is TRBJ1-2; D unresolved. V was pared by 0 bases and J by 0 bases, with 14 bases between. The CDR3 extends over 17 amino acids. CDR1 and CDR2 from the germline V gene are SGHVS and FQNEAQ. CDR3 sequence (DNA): TGTGCCAGCAGCTTAGCGGTCCTCATAGGGACTAACTATGGCTACACCTTC. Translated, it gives CASSLAVLIGTNYGYTF.

The CDR3 DNA is TGTGCCTTTGGGCTCCTCTCTGGAAACACCATATATTTT. Amino acid sequence: CAFGLLSGNTIYF. The chain links TRBV30 to TRBJ1-3, with no clear D. The germline gives CDR1 GTSNPN, CDR2 SVGIG (reference sequence). V dropped 7 bases and J dropped 0 bases, with 10 bases sitting between them. The CDR3 covers 13 residues.

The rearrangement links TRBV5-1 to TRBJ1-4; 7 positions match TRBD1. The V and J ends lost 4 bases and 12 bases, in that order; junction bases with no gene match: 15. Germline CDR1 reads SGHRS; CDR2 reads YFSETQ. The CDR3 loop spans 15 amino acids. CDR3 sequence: CASSPGRQGSLQLFF. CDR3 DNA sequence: TGCGCCAGCAGCCCGGGTAGACAGGGATCCCTGCAACTGTTTTTT.

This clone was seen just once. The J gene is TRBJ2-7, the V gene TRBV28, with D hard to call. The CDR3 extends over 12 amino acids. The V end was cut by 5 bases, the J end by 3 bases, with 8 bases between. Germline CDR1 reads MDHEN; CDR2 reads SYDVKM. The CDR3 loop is CASSRPFYEQYF. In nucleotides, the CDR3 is TGTGCCAGCAGTCGCCCATTCTACGAGCAGTACTTC.

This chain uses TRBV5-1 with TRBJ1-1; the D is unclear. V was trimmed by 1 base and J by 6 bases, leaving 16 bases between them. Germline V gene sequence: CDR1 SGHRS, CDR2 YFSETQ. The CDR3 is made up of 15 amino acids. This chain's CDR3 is CASSLSNPGVAEAFF. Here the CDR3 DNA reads TGCGCCAGCAGCTTGAGCAACCCCGGCGTAGCTGAAGCTTTCTTT. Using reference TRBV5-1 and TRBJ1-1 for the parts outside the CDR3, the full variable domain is KAGVTQTPRYLIKTRGQQVTLSCSPISGHRSVSWYQQTPGQGLQFLFEYFSETQRNKGNFPGRFSGRQFSNSRSEMNVSTLELGDSALYLCASSLSNPGVAEAFFGQGTRLTVV.

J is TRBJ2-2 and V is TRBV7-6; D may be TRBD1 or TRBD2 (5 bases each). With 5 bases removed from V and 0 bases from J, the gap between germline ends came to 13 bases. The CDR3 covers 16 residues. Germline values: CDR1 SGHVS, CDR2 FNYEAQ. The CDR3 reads CASSPTGTPNTGELFF. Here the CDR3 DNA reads TGTGCCAGCAGCCCAACCGGGACCCCGAACACCGGGGAGCTGTTTTTT.

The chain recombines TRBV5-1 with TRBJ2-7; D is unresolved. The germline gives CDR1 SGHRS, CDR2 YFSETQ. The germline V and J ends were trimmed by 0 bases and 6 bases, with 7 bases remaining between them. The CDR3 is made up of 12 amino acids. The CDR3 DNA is TGCGCCAGCAGCTTGGCATCCAGCGAGCAGTACTTC. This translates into CASSLASSEQYF.

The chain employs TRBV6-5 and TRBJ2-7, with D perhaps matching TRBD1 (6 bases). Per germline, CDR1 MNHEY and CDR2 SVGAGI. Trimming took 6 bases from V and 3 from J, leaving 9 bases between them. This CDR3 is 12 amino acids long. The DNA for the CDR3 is TGTGCCAGCAGAACAGGGAGCTACGAGCAGTACTTC. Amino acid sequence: CASRTGSYEQYF.

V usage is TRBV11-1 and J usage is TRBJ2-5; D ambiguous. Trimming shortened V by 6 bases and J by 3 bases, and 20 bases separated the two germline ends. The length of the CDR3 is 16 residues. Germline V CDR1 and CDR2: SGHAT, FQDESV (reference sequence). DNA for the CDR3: TGTGCCAGCAGTCTCCCCTCCACCCGGTGGGAAGAGACCCAGTACTTC. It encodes CASSLPSTRWEETQYF. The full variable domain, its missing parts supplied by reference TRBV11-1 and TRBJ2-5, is EAEVAQSPRYKITEKSQAVAFWCDPISGHATLYWYRQILGQGPELLVQFQDESVVDDSQLPKDRFSAERLKGVDSTLKIQPAELGDSAMYLCASSLPSTRWEETQYFGPGTRLLVL.

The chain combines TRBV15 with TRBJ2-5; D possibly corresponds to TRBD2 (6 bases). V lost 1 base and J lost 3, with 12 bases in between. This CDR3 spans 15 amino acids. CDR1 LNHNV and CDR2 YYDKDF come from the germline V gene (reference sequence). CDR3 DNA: TGTGCCACCAGCAGAGTATCGGGGACTGAAGAGACCCAGTACTTC. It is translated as CATSRVSGTEETQYF.